The T cell receptor (beta chain) under discussion was sequenced for a study of identical twins. Via MiXCR, TCRdb re-called the 5' RACE reads, giving one row per CDR3 protein. The sample consists of about 530,000 distinct CDR3 sequences, around 15% of them appearing once. The germline gives CDR1 KGHDR, CDR2 SFDVKD. Trimming cost V 4 bases and J 4 bases; bases outside gene matches: 7. The CDR3 length is 16 residues. These data also formed part of another study, on yellow fever vaccine responses in identical twins.

The specimen was CD4+ T cells sorted from blood. This sequence was found in a young woman in good health. The chain links TRBV24-1 to TRBJ2-1; 9 nucleotides agree with TRBD1. The CDR3 sequence: CATSDPTGQGYNEQFF. DNA for the CDR3: TGTGCCACCAGTGACCCGACGGGACAGGGATACAATGAGCAGTTCTTC.